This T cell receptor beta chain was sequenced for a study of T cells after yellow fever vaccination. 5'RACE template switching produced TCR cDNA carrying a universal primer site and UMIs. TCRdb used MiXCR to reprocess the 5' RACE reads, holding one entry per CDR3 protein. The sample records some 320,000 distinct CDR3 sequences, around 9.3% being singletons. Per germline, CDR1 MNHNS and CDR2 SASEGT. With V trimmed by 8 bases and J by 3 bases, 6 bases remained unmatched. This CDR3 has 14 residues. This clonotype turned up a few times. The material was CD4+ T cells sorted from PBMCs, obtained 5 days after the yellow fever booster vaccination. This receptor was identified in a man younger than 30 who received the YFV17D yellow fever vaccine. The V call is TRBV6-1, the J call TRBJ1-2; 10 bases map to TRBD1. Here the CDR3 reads CASLIGQGDYGYTF. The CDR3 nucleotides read TGTGCCAGCTTGATAGGACAGGGGGACTATGGCTACACCTTC.